Shown below are 30 T cell receptor beta chains from a single sample sequenced in a study of blood T cell repertoires in COVID-19. Clones were sequenced by immunoSEQ multiplex PCR, and TCRdb holds only the in-frame ones, with some missing. The sample lists roughly 260,000 clones; roughly 82% were seen once. The specimen sequenced was peripheral blood. All receptors derive from a woman in her 70s with acute or convalescent COVID-19.

V gene TRBV2 combines with J gene TRBJ2-1; D perhaps matches TRBD1 (5 bases). Trimming shortened V by 0 bases and J by 7 bases, and 10 bases separated the two germline ends. The CDR3 is 14 residues long. Germline lookup yields CDR1 SNHLY and CDR2 FYNNEI. The CDR3 region has the DNA TGTGCCAGCAGTGAAGCGCCAGGGCGAAATGAGCAGTTCTTC. As protein: CASSEAPGRNEQFF. Based on the CDR3 plus reference TRBV2 and TRBJ2-1, the full variable domain is EPEVTQTPSHQVTQMGQEVILRCVPISNHLYFYWYRQILGQKVEFLVSFYNNEISEKSEIFDDQFSVERPDGSNFTLKIRSTKLEDSAMYFCASSEAPGRNEQFFGPGTRLTVL.

J is TRBJ2-2 and V is TRBV19; 7 positions match TRBD2. This CDR3 region has 14 residues. V trimming: 4 bases; J trimming: 1 base; junction bases outside the gene matches: 0. Germline CDR1 LNHDA, CDR2 SQIVND (reference sequence). In DNA form, the CDR3 reads TGTGCCAGTAGTAGCGGGGGGAACACCGGGGAGCTGTTTTTT. As protein: CASSSGGNTGELFF.

This sequence joins TRBV5-6 and TRBJ1-6, with 9 nucleotides matching TRBD1. Germline V CDR1 and CDR2: SGHDT, YYEEEE. This CDR3 region has 15 residues. J was trimmed by 5 bases and V by 3 bases; bases with no gene match: 3. The CDR3 here is CASSWRDRDNSPLHF. DNA of the CDR3: TGTGCCAGCAGCTGGAGGGACAGGGATAATTCACCCCTCCACTTT. Full variable domain (outside the CDR3, taken from reference TRBV5-6 and TRBJ1-6): DAGVTQSPTHLIKTRGQQVTLRCSPKSGHDTVSWYQQALGQGPQFIFQYYEEEERQRGNFPDRFSGHQFPNYSSELNVNALLLGDSALYLCASSWRDRDNSPLHFGNGTRLTVT.

V usage is TRBV6-5 and J usage is TRBJ1-5; TRBD1 agrees at 8 bases. The germline CDR1 and CDR2 sequences are MNHEY and SVGAGI. This CDR3 comprises 16 residues. The V and J ends lost 0 bases and 11 bases, in that order; junction bases with no gene match: 12. The CDR3 here is CASSYSIDRGPKAQHF. Written as DNA, the CDR3 is TGTGCCAGCAGTTACTCGATAGACAGGGGCCCCAAGGCCCAGCATTTT.

The chain is built from TRBV19 and TRBJ1-5; TRBD1 might be the D (6 bases). The CDR3 sequence is 14 residues long. In germline, CDR1 is LNHDA, CDR2 SQIVND (reference sequence). Trimming took 6 bases from V and 1 from J, leaving 10 bases between them. The CDR3 DNA follows: TGTGCCAGTAGGACGAGGGGGAGCAATCAGCCCCAGCATTTT. It codes for CASRTRGSNQPQHF.

This chain connects TRBV20-1 to TRBJ1-5; tentative D call: TRBD1 (6 bases). Germline assignment: CDR1 DFQATT and CDR2 SNEGSKA (reference sequence). V was clipped by 3 bases and J by 4 bases, with 10 bases between them. The CDR3 covers 13 residues. CDR3: CSASRTVNQPQHF. The CDR3 DNA follows: TGCAGTGCTAGTAGGACAGTTAATCAGCCCCAGCATTTT.

The chain is built from TRBV5-1 and TRBJ2-5; D is possibly TRBD2 (6 bases). In germline, CDR1 is SGHRS, CDR2 YFSETQ. The CDR3 is 13 residues long. Trimming stripped 2 bases from V and 3 bases from J, with 8 bases between. The CDR3 loop reads CASSFWGEETQYF. CDR3 coding DNA: TGCGCCAGCAGCTTCTGGGGGGAAGAGACCCAGTACTTC. Based on the CDR3 plus reference TRBV5-1 and TRBJ2-5, the full variable domain is KAGVTQTPRYLIKTRGQQVTLSCSPISGHRSVSWYQQTPGQGLQFLFEYFSETQRNKGNFPGRFSGRQFSNSRSEMNVSTLELGDSALYLCASSFWGEETQYFGPGTRLLVL.

V and J are TRBV6-1 and TRBJ2-3, with D unresolved. V was pared by 2 bases and J by 6 bases, with 12 bases between. Germline V lookup: CDR1 MNHNS, CDR2 SASEGT. CDR3 length equals 14 residues. For the CDR3, the DNA is TGTGCCAGCAGTGAAAATCTCAGTTGGGATACGCAGTATTTT. It encodes CASSENLSWDTQYF.

The chain employs TRBV3-1 (or the pseudogene TRBV3-2) and TRBJ1-2; 10 bases line up with TRBD1. Germline V gene sequence: CDR1 LGHDT, CDR2 YNNKEL (reference sequence). The ends lost 6 bases at V and 9 bases at J; junction bases unmatched: 4. The CDR3 is 12 amino acids. This CDR3 reads CASSGDRGSYTF. For the CDR3, the DNA is TGTGCCAGCAGTGGGGACAGGGGTAGCTACACCTTC.

This clone was counted between two and nine times. The chain joins TRBV3-1 (or the pseudogene TRBV3-2) to TRBJ2-7, with D tentatively TRBD2 (6 bases). Germline V CDR1 and CDR2: LGHDT, YNNKEL (reference sequence). The CDR3 loop spans 15 amino acids. V gave up 4 bases and J gave up 5 bases, with 18 bases separating them. The CDR3 sequence: CASSPDWGVRNEQYF. In DNA form, the CDR3 reads TGTGCCAGCAGCCCAGATTGGGGGGTCAGGAACGAGCAGTACTTC.

The chain has TRBV18 and TRBJ2-5, with a possible D match to TRBD2 (6 bases). Germline CDR1 KGHSH, CDR2 LQKENI. Deletions cut 0 bases from V and 5 bases from J, with 10 bases between. The CDR3 loop spans 14 amino acids. The CDR3 loop is CASSPPVSGETQYF. CDR3 sequence (DNA): TGTGCCAGCTCACCACCTGTGAGCGGGGAGACCCAGTACTTC.

V usage is TRBV6-5 and J usage is TRBJ1-2; the match to TRBD1 covers 7 bases. V lost 0 bases and J lost 4; bases outside the gene matches: 8. The CDR3 consists of 16 residues. Germline CDR1 is MNHEY and CDR2 is SVGAGI. The CDR3 is CASSYSTGEQSYGYTF. In DNA form, the CDR3 reads TGTGCCAGCAGTTACTCTACAGGGGAGCAAAGCTATGGCTACACCTTC.

On this clone: This sample also contains other DNA sequences that code for the same CDR3. The chain carries TRBV7-2 and TRBJ1-6; D is undetermined. Germline assignment: CDR1 SGHTA and CDR2 FQGNSA. V was clipped by 2 bases and J by 0 bases, with 5 bases between them. This CDR3 comprises 15 residues. The CDR3 sequence is CASSLPSSYNSPLHF. CDR3 sequence (DNA): TGTGCCAGCAGCTTACCGAGCTCCTATAATTCACCCCTCCACTTT.

This clone occurred many times. The chain has TRBV21-1 and TRBJ1-6; the D call of TRBD1 is as the table states it, not checked on the DNA. TRBV21-1 has pseudogene status. The CDR3 spans 15 residues. The chain's CDR3 is CASKLDRGLGSPLHF. CDR3 DNA: TGTGCCAGCAAACTAGACAGGGGGTTGGGGTCACCCCTCCACTTT.

This chain joins TRBV2 and TRBJ2-2, with 8 bases matching TRBD1. The V segment lost 8 bases and the J segment 4 bases; nucleotides outside the gene matches: 6. The CDR3 has 14 residues. The V gene's germline CDR1 is SNHLY and CDR2 FYNNEI. CDR3 residues: CASRTGPSTGELFF. In nucleotides, the CDR3 is TGTGCCAGCCGGACAGGGCCGAGCACCGGGGAGCTGTTTTTT. Full variable domain (outside the CDR3, taken from reference TRBV2 and TRBJ2-2): EPEVTQTPSHQVTQMGQEVILRCVPISNHLYFYWYRQILGQKVEFLVSFYNNEISEKSEIFDDQFSVERPDGSNFTLKIRSTKLEDSAMYFCASRTGPSTGELFFGEGSRLTVL.

This chain uses TRBV20-1 with TRBJ1-1; 7 bases are a match to TRBD1. This CDR3 has 14 residues. V lost 3 bases and J lost 1; bases outside the gene matches: 5. Germline V lookup: CDR1 DFQATT, CDR2 SNEGSKA (reference sequence). CDR3 in amino acids: CSASMGQSNTEAFF. The CDR3 nucleotides read TGCAGTGCTAGTATGGGACAGTCGAACACTGAAGCTTTCTTT.

The J gene is TRBJ1-1, the V gene TRBV19, with D possibly matching TRBD1 (6 bases). Germline CDR1 reads LNHDA; CDR2 reads SQIVND (reference sequence). The CDR3 runs to 15 residues. V was cut by 5 bases and J by 0 bases, with 13 bases left in between. The CDR3 nucleotides read TGTGCCAGTAGTGCCCTTGGACAGATGAACACTGAAGCTTTCTTT. Its translation is CASSALGQMNTEAFF.

The DNA for the CDR3 is TGTGCCAGCAGCTTAGAGGTTGCAGGGCGTGAGTATGGCTACACCTTC. Amino acids: CASSLEVAGREYGYTF. The chain carries TRBV7-2 and TRBJ1-2; maybe TRBD1 (5 bases). Trimming cost V 1 base and J 5 bases, with 17 bases left between them. This CDR3 has 16 amino acids. CDR1 SGHTA and CDR2 FQGNSA come from the germline V gene.

This chain connects TRBV5-6 to TRBJ1-2; TRBD1 aligns across 10 bases. V was pared by 4 bases and J by 5 bases, with 8 bases of the junction left unmatched. The length of the CDR3 is 15 residues. Per the germline V gene, CDR1 is SGHDT and CDR2 is YYEEEE. The CDR3 is CASSRAGQGYYGYTF. CDR3 DNA sequence: TGTGCCAGCAGCCGGGCGGGACAGGGGTATTATGGCTACACCTTC.

Points on this clone: The same CDR3 is also encoded by other DNA sequences in this sample. The chain has TRBV7-2 and TRBJ1-5; D not certain. Trimming removed 0 bases at V and 5 bases at J, with 5 bases between. Germline loops: CDR1 SGHTA, CDR2 FQGNSA. The CDR3 is made up of 13 amino acids. CDR3 nucleotides: TGTGCCAGCAGCTTAGCCACAGATCAGCCCCAGCATTTT. Protein sequence: CASSLATDQPQHF. Filled out from reference TRBV7-2 and TRBJ1-5, the complete variable domain reads GAGVSQSPSNKVTEKGKDVELRCDPISGHTALYWYRQSLGQGLEFLIYFQGNSAPDKSGLPSDRFSAERTGGSVSTLTIQRTQQEDSAVYLCASSLATDQPQHFGDGTRLSIL.

In this sample, this clone turned up once. The chain combines TRBV6-5 with TRBJ1-3; possibly TRBD1 for D (5 bases). The CDR3 has 14 residues. Looked up from germline, CDR1 is MNHEY and CDR2 is SVGAGI. The V end was cut by 4 bases, the J end by 4 bases, with 11 bases between. The CDR3 sequence is CASSSSGAGNTIYF. CDR3 DNA: TGTGCCAGCAGTTCAAGTGGGGCCGGAAACACCATATATTTT.

V and J are TRBV24-1 and TRBJ2-2, with 8 nucleotides matching TRBD1. V lost 6 bases and J lost 1; bases outside the gene matches: 6. The germline gives CDR1 KGHDR, CDR2 SFDVKD. The CDR3 loop spans 16 amino acids. CDR3: CATSSLGTGNTGELFF. The CDR3 DNA sequence: TGTGCCACCAGTAGCCTCGGGACAGGGAACACCGGGGAGCTGTTTTTT.

This clone has more than one count but fewer than ten. V usage is TRBV12-3 or TRBV12-4 and J usage is TRBJ2-7; 9 bases map to TRBD1. The CDR3 contains 12 residues. V trimming: 6 bases; J trimming: 6 bases; junction bases outside the gene matches: 3. DNA for the CDR3: TGTGCCAGCAGCCTGACAGGGGGCGAGCAGTACTTC. It yields the protein CASSLTGGEQYF.

The chain has TRBV28 and TRBJ1-2; tentative D call: TRBD1 (5 bases). Germline CDR1 and CDR2: MDHEN and SYDVKM. V lost 7 bases and J lost 4, with 13 bases in between. CDR3 length equals 13 residues. For the CDR3, the DNA is TGTGCCAGCACGCAGGGCTGGGGCTATGGCTACACCTTC. Protein product: CASTQGWGYGYTF.

V is TRBV27 and J is TRBJ2-1; 7 nucleotides match TRBD2. The junction had 17 bases not matched to a gene; V was cut back by 1 base and J by 2 bases. CDR3 length: 20 amino acids. Per the germline V gene, CDR1 is MNHEY and CDR2 is SMNVEV (reference sequence). The CDR3: CASSLYGFGGGYEAYNEQFF. The CDR3 coding sequence is TGTGCCAGCAGTTTATATGGATTTGGGGGGGGGTATGAGGCCTACAATGAGCAGTTCTTC.

The DNA of the CDR3 is TGTGCCTGGAGCCCCACGGGGTATGGTGAAAAACTGTTTTTT. Its translation is CAWSPTGYGEKLFF. J is TRBJ1-4 and V is TRBV30; D is undetermined. The germline gives CDR1 GTSNPN, CDR2 SVGIG (reference sequence). Trimming shortened V by 3 bases and J by 7 bases, and 15 bases separated the two germline ends. The CDR3 is 14 residues long.

V is TRBV7-2 and J is TRBJ2-7; tentative D call: TRBD2 (6 bases). V dropped 5 bases and J dropped 4 bases, with 12 bases sitting between them. CDR3 length: 13 amino acids. Germline CDR1 reads SGHTA; CDR2 reads FQGNSA. The CDR3 reads CASSPGTFYEQYF. DNA of the CDR3: TGTGCCAGCAGCCCCGGGACTTTTTACGAGCAGTACTTC. The variable domain in full, with the rest retrieved from reference TRBV7-2 and TRBJ2-7, is GAGVSQSPSNKVTEKGKDVELRCDPISGHTALYWYRQSLGQGLEFLIYFQGNSAPDKSGLPSDRFSAERTGGSVSTLTIQRTQQEDSAVYLCASSPGTFYEQYFGPGTRLTVT.

The chain uses TRBV5-6 and TRBJ2-7, with D tentatively TRBD2 (7 bases). Trimming removed 1 base from V and 2 bases from J, with 10 bases in between. The CDR3 spans 14 residues. The germline gives CDR1 SGHDT, CDR2 YYEEEE. The chain's CDR3 is CASSLRGAPYEQYF. Here the CDR3 DNA reads TGTGCCAGCAGCTTGCGGGGGGCCCCCTACGAGCAGTACTTC.

The chain joins TRBV10-1 to TRBJ2-2, with unresolved D. There are 15 residues in the CDR3. V lost 4 bases to trimming and J lost 1 base, with 10 bases between them. From germline, CDR1 is WNHNN and CDR2 SYGVQD (reference sequence). CDR3 nucleotides: TGCGCCAGCAGTGGTGGGCTGTTGAACACCGGGGAGCTGTTTTTT. Its translation: CASSGGLLNTGELFF.

The V call is TRBV9, the J call TRBJ2-2; perhaps TRBD2 as D (5 bases). The V end lost 4 bases, the J end lost 6 bases, and 13 bases lay between the germline ends. Germline CDR1 reads SGDLS; CDR2 reads YYNGEE. The CDR3 has 14 amino acids. The CDR3 coding sequence is TGTGCCAGCAGCCTCCACCCCGGGGCCGGGGAGCTGTTTTTT. It yields the protein CASSLHPGAGELFF.